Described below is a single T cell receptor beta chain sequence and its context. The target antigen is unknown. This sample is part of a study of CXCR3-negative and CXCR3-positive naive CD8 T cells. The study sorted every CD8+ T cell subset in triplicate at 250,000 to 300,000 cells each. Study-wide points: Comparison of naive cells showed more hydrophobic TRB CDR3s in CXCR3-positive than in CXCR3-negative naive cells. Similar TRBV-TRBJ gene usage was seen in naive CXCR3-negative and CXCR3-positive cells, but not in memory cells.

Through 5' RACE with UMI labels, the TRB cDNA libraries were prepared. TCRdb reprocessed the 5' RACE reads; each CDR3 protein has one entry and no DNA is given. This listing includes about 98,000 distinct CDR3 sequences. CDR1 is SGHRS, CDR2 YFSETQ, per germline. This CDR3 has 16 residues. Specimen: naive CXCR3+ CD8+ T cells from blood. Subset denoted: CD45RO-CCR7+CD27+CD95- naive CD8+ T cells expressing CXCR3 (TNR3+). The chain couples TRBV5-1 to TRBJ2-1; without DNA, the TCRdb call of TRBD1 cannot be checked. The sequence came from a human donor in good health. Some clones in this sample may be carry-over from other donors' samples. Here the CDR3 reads CASSLAAGATYNEQFF.